This T cell receptor (beta chain) was identified during a study of molecular identifiers for immune sequencing clone quantification. Study-level findings and limits: Barcode-sharing identical TCR molecules could underestimate highly expanded clone sizes. Clones that had above 20 RNA copies took up over 97% of effector molecules but under 1% in naive cells.

Generation of bulk TCR libraries relied on previously described methods and listed TCR primers. TCRdb itself ran the PCR reads through MiXCR, one entry per CDR3 protein. The table has about 640,000 distinct CDR3 sequences, around 20% seen once. This clonotype was seen only a few times. What it recognizes is unknown. CD8+CD4-CCR7+CD45RA+ cells were sorted as naive CD8 T cells. The sample was naive CD8+ T cells from blood, with Jurkat cell RNA spiked in. Sample subset: FACS-sorted CD8+CD4-CCR7+CD45RA+ naive T cells. This clonotype originated in a human donor in good health. Some libraries in this study had Jurkat cell RNA spiked in.

The CDR3 protein is CAWSLREEEQYF. In nucleotides, the CDR3 is TGTGCCTGGAGCCTCAGGGAGGAGGAGCAGTACTTC. This sequence joins TRBV30 and TRBJ2-7; D might be TRBD2 (6 bases). Trimming removed 3 bases at V and 7 bases at J, with 13 bases between. Per the germline V gene, CDR1 is GTSNPN and CDR2 is SVGIG (reference sequence). The CDR3 loop spans 12 amino acids.